This TCR beta chain was sequenced for a study of T cell responses to AZD1222 COVID-19 vaccine. Overall study results and limits: Donors were mostly white British, more females; clonal diversity possibly underestimated. Only five to seven AZD1222 recipients tested seropositive at baseline. Repertoires in all cases were sampled only once the peak T cell response had passed.

The method was immunoSEQ multiplex PCR; TCRdb's version includes in-frame clones alone and lacks a portion of them. The data show 80,000 to 100,000 clones, roughly 86% seen once. Comments on this clone: Its matching antigen is unknown.

The V segment lost 1 base and the J segment 0 bases; nucleotides outside the gene matches: 0. CDR3 length: 14 amino acids. The germline V gene encodes CDR1 MNHNS and CDR2 SASEGT. The origin of this receptor is an adult in good health. This sequence joins TRBV6-1 and TRBJ2-7, with 7 bases that match TRBD1. Sequencing was performed on peripheral blood, taken on day 0 of MenACWY control vaccination. In DNA form, the CDR3 reads TGTGCCAGCAGTGAAGGGGACAGCTCCTACGAGCAGTACTTC. Protein sequence: CASSEGDSSYEQYF.